Listed below are T cell receptor beta chains from one sample, sequenced in a study of PD-1 blockade in classical Hodgkin lymphoma. Clones were sequenced by immunoSEQ multiplex PCR, and TCRdb holds only the in-frame ones, with some missing. The sample lists 90,000 to 140,000 clones; approximately 90% were seen once. The input for sequencing was peripheral blood mononuclear cells (PBMCs), taken before the fourth cycle of nivolumab. These receptors all come from a human donor with classical Hodgkin lymphoma. Both conserved end residues are part of each CDR3. D genes are given only for firm matches. Clone size appears in some rows only: once, few, many, or a class for an expanded clone.

clone size,J gene,D gene,V gene,CDR3 protein,CDR3 DNA
NA,TRBJ2-7,TRBD1,TRBV9,CASSPTWDSQLDEQYF,TGTGCCAGCAGCCCGACATGGGACAGCCAACTGGACGAGCAGTACTTC
NA,TRBJ1-5,NA,TRBV6-1,CASSESSPWSGGNQPQHF,TGTGCCAGCAGTGAATCCTCACCCTGGTCGGGGGGCAATCAGCCCCAGCATTTT
NA,TRBJ1-4,NA,TRBV29-1,CSVGAGGWIDEKLFF,TGCAGCGTTGGGGCGGGGGGTTGGATCGATGAAAAACTGTTTTTT
NA,TRBJ1-2,NA,TRBV7-8,CASSYTRDSYGYTF,TGTGCCAGCAGCTACACCAGGGATAGCTATGGCTACACCTTC
NA,TRBJ1-1,NA,TRBV27,CASRGRNTEAFF,TGTGCCAGCCGTGGGCGGAACACTGAAGCTTTCTTT
NA,TRBJ1-4,NA,TRBV7-2,CASSLELGEKLFF,TGTGCCAGCAGCTTGGAGTTGGGGGAAAAACTGTTTTTT
NA,TRBJ1-1,NA,TRBV7-6,CASSLEVANTEAFF,TGTGCCAGCAGCTTAGAGGTGGCCAACACTGAAGCTTTCTTT
once,TRBJ1-2,NA,TRBV28,CASSLPTNYGYTF,TGTGCCAGCAGCCTCCCGACGAACTATGGCTACACCTTC
NA,TRBJ1-1,NA,TRBV2,CASSEQQGYTEAFF,TGTGCCAGCAGCGAACAACAGGGATACACTGAAGCTTTCTTT
NA,TRBJ2-3,NA,TRBV10-3,CAISETAGGGRTDTQYF,TGTGCCATCAGTGAGACGGCAGGGGGGGGTAGGACAGATACGCAGTATTTT
NA,TRBJ1-1,NA,TRBV6-6,CASSYSPRVVDTEAFF,TGTGCCAGCAGTTACTCGCCCAGGGTTGTGGACACTGAAGCTTTCTTT
NA,TRBJ1-1,NA,TRBV18,CASSPGVLNTEAFF,TGTGCCAGCTCACCGGGGGTCTTGAACACTGAAGCTTTCTTT
NA,TRBJ1-1,NA,TRBV4-1,CASSQDGFGMNTEAFF,TGCGCCAGCAGCCAAGATGGATTTGGCATGAACACTGAAGCTTTCTTT
NA,TRBJ1-1,NA,TRBV6-1,CASSELGGATEAFF,TGTGCCAGCAGTGAGCTGGGAGGGGCCACTGAAGCTTTCTTT
NA,TRBJ2-3,NA,TRBV7-9,CASTPLIVGDTQYF,TGTGCCAGCACTCCCCTCATTGTGGGAGATACGCAGTATTTT
NA,TRBJ2-7,NA,TRBV28,CASSLRGGLGGSNEQYF,TGTGCCAGCAGTTTAAGGGGGGGACTCGGAGGATCGAACGAGCAGTACTTC
NA,TRBJ1-1,NA,TRBV7-9,CASSPFPAPEAFF,TGTGCCAGCAGCCCCTTCCCAGCGCCTGAAGCTTTCTTT
NA,TRBJ1-1,TRBD1,TRBV18,CASSPGGTGGTEAFF,TGTGCCAGCTCACCCGGGGGGACAGGGGGGACTGAAGCTTTCTTT
many,TRBJ1-4,NA,TRBV5-1,CASSFGAATTDEKLFF,TGCGCCAGCAGCTTCGGGGCGGCCACAACTGATGAAAAACTGTTTTTT
NA,TRBJ2-7,NA,TRBV28,CASSTHTGPGEQYF,TGTGCCAGCAGTACTCATACAGGGCCGGGAGAGCAGTACTTC
NA,TRBJ1-1,NA,TRBV11-3,CASSLEVWTEAFF,TGTGCCAGCAGCTTAGAGGTTTGGACTGAAGCTTTCTTT
NA,TRBJ1-2,TRBD1,TRBV30,CAWSVRDRGPLRGYTF,TGTGCCTGGAGTGTGCGGGACAGGGGTCCGCTCCGAGGCTACACCTTC
NA,TRBJ1-5,TRBD1,TRBV4-1,CASSQEARGLQPQHF,TGCGCCAGCAGCCAAGAGGCCAGGGGGCTTCAGCCCCAGCATTTT
NA,TRBJ1-6,TRBD1,TRBV6-1,CASSLDRANSPLHF,TGTGCCAGCAGCCTCGACAGGGCTAATTCACCCCTCCACTTT
NA,TRBJ1-4,TRBD1,TRBV30,CAWSWGQQEKLFF,TGTGCCTGGAGTTGGGGACAGCAAGAAAAACTGTTTTTT
once,TRBJ1-1,TRBD1,TRBV6-5,CASSYGRGTEAFF,TGTGCCAGCAGTTACGGCAGGGGGACTGAAGCTTTCTTT
NA,TRBJ2-1,TRBD2,TRBV5-4,CASSLAGTYNEQFF,TGTGCCAGCAGCCTAGCGGGAACCTACAATGAGCAGTTCTTC
once,TRBJ2-2,TRBD1,TRBV7-6,CASSLIQGAVSGELFF,TGTGCCAGCAGCTTAATTCAGGGGGCAGTATCCGGGGAGCTGTTTTTT
few,TRBJ2-1,TRBD2,TRBV9,CASSVTSAISYNEQFF,TGTGCCAGCAGCGTTACTAGCGCAATCTCCTACAATGAGCAGTTCTTC